The rows below give T cell receptor beta chains drawn from one sample of a study of cytomegalovirus exposure and HLA in healthy donors. Assay used: immunoSEQ multiplex PCR; TCRdb lists only in-frame clones, some missing. Among around 90,000 clones listed, around 84% were seen once. Sequenced sample: PBMCs. All receptors come from a middle-aged man in good health and CMV-seropositive. CDR3s include the opening cysteine and the closing phenylalanine or tryptophan. Each record gives: J gene, D gene, clone size, V gene, CDR3 DNA, CDR3 protein. D genes are given only for firm matches. Clone size is stated in some rows and not others, as once, few, many or a class when expanded.

TRBJ1-4	TRBD1	-	TRBV2	TGTGCCAGCGGAAGGGGGCCCTGGGGTGAAAAACTGTTTTTT	CASGRGPWGEKLFF
TRBJ2-1	-	-	TRBV6-5	TGTGCCAGCATTCAATCCGGGACCTTCAGGGGTGAGCAGTTCTTC	CASIQSGTFRGEQFF
TRBJ2-3	-	few	TRBV10-3	TGTGCCATCAGTGAGTCGGAGGAGGGTGCAGATACGCAGTATTTT	CAISESEEGADTQYF
TRBJ1-5	-	-	TRBV4-1	TGCGCCAGCAGCCAGACCCCGACTCCACAGGGCGCTCAGCCCCAGCATTTT	CASSQTPTPQGAQPQHF
TRBJ1-1	-	-	TRBV11-3	TGTGCCAGCAGCCTGTACGGGAACACTGAAGCTTTCTTT	CASSLYGNTEAFF
TRBJ2-7	-	-	TRBV15	TGTGCCACCAGCAGAGATCTAGGAGTCCTTTGGCTCTCTCTCGAGCAGTACTTC	CATSRDLGVLWLSLEQYF
TRBJ1-1	-	-	TRBV6-5	TGTGCCAGCAGCCCCGAAGGAGGGCGGAACACTGAAGCTTTCTTT	CASSPEGGRNTEAFF
TRBJ2-2	-	-	TRBV5-1	TGCGCCAGCAGGCAGTCCGGACAGTCCACCGGGGAGCTGTTTTTT	CASRQSGQSTGELFF
TRBJ2-5	-	-	TRBV7-3	TGTGCCAGCAGCCTTGGCGGGGCCGGGGAGACCCAGTACTTC	CASSLGGAGETQYF
TRBJ2-7	-	-	TRBV28	TGTGCCAGCAGTCCCCGTGGCAGGGGAGTTAGCAACGAGCAGTACTTC	CASSPRGRGVSNEQYF
TRBJ2-3	-	-	TRBV15	TGTGCCACCAGTCCTAGCGACAGCACAGATACGCAGTATTTT	CATSPSDSTDTQYF
TRBJ2-7	-	-	TRBV7-2	TGTGCCAGCAGCCGACTACAACGCGAGCAGTACTTC	CASSRLQREQYF
TRBJ1-6	-	-	TRBV6-5	TGTGCCACCTCGAACCTGGCGGCAAATGGCTCACCCCTCCACTTT	CATSNLAANGSPLHF
TRBJ2-5	TRBD2	-	TRBV5-6	TGTGCCAGCAGCTTGGAACTTGGGGGCGGGGGGACCCTTAGGGAGACCCAGTACTTC	CASSLELGGGGTLRETQYF
TRBJ1-2	TRBD1	once	TRBV19	TGTGCCAGTAGTATAGGTCGACAGGGGGGTCGTGGCTACACCTTC	CASSIGRQGGRGYTF
TRBJ2-7	TRBD1	few	TRBV6-1	TGTGCCAGCAGGATCCGGGACAGGGGTGGCGAGCAGTACTTC	CASRIRDRGGEQYF
TRBJ1-1	-	-	TRBV6-5	TGTGCCAGCAGTTACTTGACACCCCCGGGACACCGGGAAGCTTTCTTT	CASSYLTPPGHREAFF
TRBJ2-1	-	-	TRBV5-4	TGTGCCAGCAGCTTGGTTCTATCCACCTACAATGAGCAGTTCTTC	CASSLVLSTYNEQFF
TRBJ2-5	TRBD2	-	TRBV4-2	TGTGCCAGCAACCGAAACCCCGGGGAGGCGGGGGAAGAGACCCAGTACTTC	CASNRNPGEAGEETQYF
TRBJ1-3	TRBD1	once	TRBV11-3	TGTGCCAGCAGCATGACAGGGCGGGGAAACACCATATATTTT	CASSMTGRGNTIYF
TRBJ1-6	TRBD1	-	TRBV6-1	TGTGCCAGCAGTGGATTCCGGGACAGGGCCCTTTCCTATTCACCCCTCCACTTT	CASSGFRDRALSYSPLHF
TRBJ1-6	-	-	TRBV7-9	TGTGCCAGCAGCTTAAGAGGGTTCTCACCCCTCCACTTT	CASSLRGFSPLHF
TRBJ1-3	-	-	TRBV15	TGTGCCACCAGCCCAAGGGGTTTTGGAAACACCATATATTTT	CATSPRGFGNTIYF
TRBJ1-2	-	-	TRBV19	TGTGCCAGTGAGGAGGCCTATGGCTACACCTTC	CASEEAYGYTF
TRBJ2-7	TRBD2	-	TRBV2	TGTGCCAGCAGACCACGACTAGCGATTGGCTACGAGCAGTACTTC	CASRPRLAIGYEQYF
TRBJ2-2	TRBD2	-	TRBV29-1	TGCAGCGTTGGCCTAGCGGGGGTGGTGCCCGGGGAGCTGTTTTTT	CSVGLAGVVPGELFF
TRBJ2-1	-	few	TRBV7-3	TGTGCCAGCAGCTTAGCGGGAAGTACGATTGAGCAGTTCTTC	CASSLAGSTIEQFF